The T cell receptor (beta chain) under discussion was sequenced for a study of beta chain features in type 1 diabetes. Across the study: Across all samples, fewer than 140 million sorted cells were examined. Notes on the study in general: Sampled from patients, naive, central memory and Treg TCRB repertoires appeared more similar than those sampled from healthy donors.

Based on CD45RO/CCR7/CD25/CD127/CD95/CD27, CD4+ regulatory, stem cell-like memory, naive and central memory cells were sorted. Per germline, CDR1 SEHNR and CDR2 FQNEAQ (reference sequence). This CDR3 spans 16 amino acids. V shed 5 bases, J shed 0 bases, and the junction held 9 bases outside the gene matches. Investigators reverse transcribed all isolated RNA, so they sequenced expressed TCRB transcripts. The repertoire was sequenced with immunoSEQ multiplex PCR; TCRdb's copy has only in-frame clones and lacks some. The sample has under 450,000 clones; about 15% are singletons. In the case of this clone: The antigen is unknown.

The chain couples TRBV7-9 to TRBJ1-2; 7 positions agree with TRBD1. Sequenced: naive CD4+ T cells from blood. This sequence was found in a man aged 25 to 45 in good health. The CDR3 DNA sequence: TGTGCCAGCAGCCGCCGGACAGGTCAAGCTAACTATGGCTACACCTTC. It encodes CASSRRTGQANYGYTF. Looking up the rest from reference TRBV7-9 and TRBJ1-2 gives the full variable domain: DTGVSQNPRHKITKRGQNVTFRCDPISEHNRLYWYRQTLGQGPEFLTYFQNEAQLEKSRLLSDRFSAERPKGSFSTLEIQRTEQGDSAMYLCASSRRTGQANYGYTFGSGTRLTVV.